This T cell receptor (beta chain) is drawn from a study of response to subunit inactivated influenza vaccine. Study outcomes and limitations: The authors proposed limited new T cell recruitment per seasonal influenza vaccination.

Losses at the gene ends were 7 bases for V and 4 bases for J; bases not matched to a gene: 5. Germline values: CDR1 SGHTA, CDR2 FQGNSA. The CDR3 spans 15 residues. Of note for this clonotype: Its target is unknown.

Using its own MiXCR run on the RT-PCR reads, TCRdb lists one record per CDR3 protein. The sample contains about 650,000 distinct CDR3 sequences, roughly 15% of which appear only once. The clonotype was recovered from a man aged 50 to 60 who received an inactivated influenza vaccine. This chain links TRBV7-2 with TRBJ2-1; TRBD2 matches 12 bases. The material sequenced was PBMCs from blood, taken 14 to 15 days before vaccination. CDR3 residues: CASTQTSGGYNEQFF. The CDR3 DNA is TGTGCCAGCACCCAGACTAGCGGGGGTTACAATGAGCAGTTCTTC.